The 26 T cell receptor beta chains below all came from one sample that was sequenced in a study of blood T cell repertoires in COVID-19. Only in-frame clones appear in the TCRdb table, and some are missing; sequencing was by immunoSEQ multiplex PCR. This repertoire shows a few hundred thousand clones, 70% to 90% found once; its top ten account for roughly 9.6%. Sequencing was done on a sample of peripheral blood. Receptors were obtained from a woman aged 65 to 85 with acute or convalescent COVID-19.

This sequence joins TRBV11-2 and TRBJ1-1; weak D call: TRBD1 (6 bases). CDR3 size: 14 residues. Germline values: CDR1 SGHAT, CDR2 FQNNGV. The V and J ends lost 2 bases and 6 bases respectively, with 13 bases between them. CDR3 sequence reads: CASSLPRGFPEAFF. The CDR3 DNA is TGTGCCAGCAGCTTACCTAGGGGGTTCCCTGAAGCTTTCTTT.

This chain joins TRBV7-6 and TRBJ1-2; 8 nucleotides line up with TRBD1. Per the germline V gene, CDR1 is SGHVS and CDR2 is FNYEAQ. There are 14 residues in the CDR3. The V segment lost 1 base and the J segment 6 bases; nucleotides outside the gene matches: 4. Here the CDR3 reads CASSLDQGADGYTF. CDR3 in DNA: TGTGCCAGCAGCTTAGACCAGGGGGCGGATGGCTACACCTTC.

This clone has just one count. The CDR3 spells CASSPRTGWGYEQYF. The CDR3, as DNA: TGTGCCAGCAGCCCGCGGACAGGGTGGGGCTACGAGCAGTACTTC. The chain couples TRBV7-6 to TRBJ2-7, with TRBD1 identical over 8 bases. V lost 5 bases to trimming and J lost 3 bases; unmatched junction nucleotides: 9. Germline V lookup: CDR1 SGHVS, CDR2 FNYEAQ. The CDR3 contains 15 residues.

Written as DNA, the CDR3 is TGTGCCAGCAGCCGACTAGCGGGAGAACTTACTTCGGGGGAGCAGTACTTC. Protein product: CASSRLAGELTSGEQYF. The chain has TRBV6-6 and TRBJ2-7; TRBD2 agrees at 12 bases. With 6 bases clipped from V and 7 bases from J, the junction kept 16 bases outside the gene matches. The CDR3 extends over 17 amino acids. Germline V CDR1 and CDR2: MNHNY, SVGAGI (reference sequence).

V usage is TRBV19 and J usage is TRBJ1-5; D gene ambiguous. V was clipped by 1 base and J by 5 bases, with 6 bases between them. CDR3 length: 13 amino acids. Germline CDR1 reads LNHDA; CDR2 reads SQIVND (reference sequence). The CDR3 sequence is CASSIVTDQPQHF. CDR3 sequence (DNA): TGTGCCAGTAGTATAGTAACAGATCAGCCCCAGCATTTT. Full variable domain (rest looked up from reference TRBV19 and TRBJ1-5): DGGITQSPKYLFRKEGQNVTLSCEQNLNHDAMYWYRQDPGQGLRLIYYSQIVNDFQKGDIAEGYSVSREKKESFPLTVTSAQKNPTAFYLCASSIVTDQPQHFGDGTRLSIL.

This rearrangement joins TRBV3-1 (or the pseudogene TRBV3-2) to TRBJ1-1, with 8 bases identical to TRBD1. Trimming at V came to 7 bases and at J to 7 bases, leaving 5 bases not matched to a gene. The CDR3 has 12 amino acids. Germline V gene sequence: CDR1 LGHDT, CDR2 YNNKEL (reference sequence). The CDR3 DNA follows: TGTGCCAGCACGGACAGGGCCCTTGAAGCTTTCTTT. It is translated as CASTDRALEAFF.

This chain uses TRBV7-6 with TRBJ1-1, with TRBD1 identical over 8 bases. V lost 5 bases, J lost 1 base, and 6 bases stayed unmatched. Looked up from germline, CDR1 is SGHVS and CDR2 is FNYEAQ. CDR3 length: 15 residues. The CDR3 nucleotides are TGTGCCAGCAGCCCTACAGGGGGTTGGAACACTGAAGCTTTCTTT. This sequence encodes CASSPTGGWNTEAFF.

The rearrangement uses TRBV3-1 (or the pseudogene TRBV3-2) and TRBJ2-5; TRBD2 matches at 9 bases. From germline, CDR1 is LGHDT and CDR2 YNNKEL (reference sequence). The CDR3 is 19 amino acids. V gave up 1 base and J gave up 2 bases; unmatched junction bases: 14. CDR3 DNA sequence: TGTGCCAGCAGCCAAGGCCTCTGGGCGGGGGGGCCGCGGCAAGAGACCCAGTACTTC. Translating gives CASSQGLWAGGPRQETQYF.

The chain combines TRBV3-1 (or the pseudogene TRBV3-2) with TRBJ1-1; TRBD1 matches 8 bases. CDR3 size: 13 residues. The J segment lost 11 bases and the V segment lost 4 bases, leaving 9 bases of the junction unmatched. Germline V gene sequence: CDR1 LGHDT, CDR2 YNNKEL (reference sequence). Here the CDR3 reads CASSLGQGPRAFF. The CDR3 DNA reads TGTGCCAGCAGCCTCGGACAGGGCCCCAGGGCTTTCTTT.

The genes are TRBV6-1 and TRBJ1-1, with D possibly TRBD1 on 5 matching bases. This CDR3 spans 14 amino acids. The germline gives CDR1 MNHNS, CDR2 SASEGT. The V end was cut by 6 bases, the J end by 1 base, with 12 bases between. The CDR3 DNA reads TGTGCCAGCAGCAGGGCCGGACAGAACACTGAAGCTTTCTTT. Translated, it gives CASSRAGQNTEAFF.

The table lists this clone with a few counts. The CDR3 loop reads CASSQVAGARNTIYF. For the CDR3, the DNA is TGCGCCAGCAGCCAAGTAGCGGGTGCTCGAAACACCATATATTTT. V usage is TRBV4-1 and J usage is TRBJ1-3, with D unclear. CDR1 MGHRA and CDR2 YSYEKL come from the germline V gene. This CDR3 is 15 amino acids long. V was trimmed by 1 base and J by 5 bases, leaving 12 bases between them.

This clone was picked up one time. This chain joins TRBV24-1 and TRBJ2-7, with 8 bases matching TRBD2. Germline CDR1 KGHDR, CDR2 SFDVKD. The V segment lost 2 bases and the J segment 4 bases; nucleotides outside the gene matches: 6. There are 15 residues in the CDR3. This CDR3 is CATSDSGSGGYEQYF. CDR3 coding DNA: TGTGCCACCAGTGATTCGGGAAGCGGGGGTTACGAGCAGTACTTC.

Of note for this clone: The sample contains more than one DNA sequence encoding this CDR3. In DNA form, the CDR3 reads TGCGCCAGCAGCTTACCAGGGAAAAACACTGAAGCTTTCTTT. This sequence encodes CASSLPGKNTEAFF. This sequence joins TRBV5-1 and TRBJ1-1, with D possibly matching TRBD1 (5 bases). Germline assignment: CDR1 SGHRS and CDR2 YFSETQ. V gave up 2 bases and J gave up 2 bases, with 10 bases separating them. The CDR3 is 14 amino acids.

The gene calls are TRBV5-1 and TRBJ1-1, with D possibly being TRBD1 (6 bases). V lost 4 bases, J lost 7 bases, and 11 bases lay in between. Germline V gene lookup returns CDR1 SGHRS and CDR2 YFSETQ. The CDR3 has 12 amino acids. The CDR3 spells CASSLQGSEAFF. The CDR3 region has the DNA TGCGCCAGCAGCCTTCAGGGGAGTGAAGCTTTCTTT.

The V and J genes are TRBV15 and TRBJ1-2, with 8 nucleotides matching TRBD1. This CDR3 is 15 amino acids long. In germline, CDR1 is LNHNV, CDR2 YYDKDF (reference sequence). J gave up 8 bases and V 1 base, and 9 bases lay outside the gene matches. CDR3 loop: CATSRGETGERGYTF. The CDR3 region has the DNA TGTGCCACCAGCAGAGGGGAGACAGGGGAACGGGGCTACACCTTC.

The chain combines TRBV2 with TRBJ1-5; the match to TRBD1 covers 9 bases. The CDR3 spans 13 residues. Germline loops: CDR1 SNHLY, CDR2 FYNNEI. The trim removed 5 bases at V and 7 bases at J, leaving 3 bases unmatched. CDR3 amino acids: CASSRDRAQPQHF. The CDR3 DNA follows: TGTGCCAGCAGTCGGGACAGGGCCCAGCCCCAGCATTTT.

The chain is built from TRBV3-1 (or the pseudogene TRBV3-2) and TRBJ2-5, with 8 positions matching TRBD2. This CDR3 has 15 residues. The V gene end was trimmed by 4 bases and the J gene end by 2 bases; junction bases not matched to a gene: 6. The germline V gene encodes CDR1 LGHDT and CDR2 YNNKEL (reference sequence). The CDR3: CASSPGTRPQETQYF. In DNA form, the CDR3 reads TGTGCCAGCAGCCCCGGGACTAGACCTCAAGAGACCCAGTACTTC.

The chain has TRBV18 and TRBJ1-6, with a possible D match to TRBD1 (5 bases). V lost 4 bases to trimming and J lost 10 bases, with 17 bases between them. The germline V gene has CDR1 KGHSH and CDR2 LQKENI. The CDR3 is made up of 15 amino acids. The CDR3 region is CASSLVEGFRSPLHF. CDR3 nucleotide sequence: TGTGCCAGCTCACTTGTGGAGGGGTTTCGGTCACCCCTCCACTTT.

The genes are TRBV7-9 and TRBJ1-6; TRBD1 matches at 7 bases. This CDR3 comprises 14 residues. The V and J ends lost 3 bases and 9 bases, in that order; junction bases with no gene match: 5. Germline values: CDR1 SEHNR, CDR2 FQNEAQ (reference sequence). CDR3 protein: CASSFPGGSSPLHF. CDR3 bases: TGTGCCAGCAGCTTTCCAGGGGGTAGTTCACCCCTCCACTTT. Together with reference TRBV7-9 and TRBJ1-6, the CDR3 gives the full variable domain: DTGVSQNPRHKITKRGQNVTFRCDPISEHNRLYWYRQTLGQGPEFLTYFQNEAQLEKSRLLSDRFSAERPKGSFSTLEIQRTEQGDSAMYLCASSFPGGSSPLHFGNGTRLTVT.

This clone appeared a single time. This chain links TRBV5-5 with TRBJ2-7, with 7 bases aligning to TRBD1. V shed 0 bases, J shed 3 bases, and the junction held 12 bases outside the gene matches. CDR3 length: 17 residues. The germline V gene has CDR1 SGHKS and CDR2 YYEKEE (reference sequence). The CDR3 sequence: CASSLDLDRVVGYEQYF. The CDR3 DNA is TGTGCCAGCAGCTTGGACTTAGACAGGGTGGTAGGCTACGAGCAGTACTTC.

The genes are TRBV6-1 and TRBJ1-1; D is unclear. CDR3 length equals 14 residues. The germline gives CDR1 MNHNS, CDR2 SASEGT. V was trimmed by 2 bases and J by 1 base, leaving 8 bases between them. CDR3 DNA: TGTGCCAGCAGTGAATACAGCAAGAACACTGAAGCTTTCTTT. This codes for CASSEYSKNTEAFF.

The V and J genes are TRBV12-3 or TRBV12-4 and TRBJ2-7; perhaps TRBD2 as D (5 bases). V was trimmed by 4 bases and J by 3 bases, leaving 10 bases between them. CDR3 length equals 13 residues. CDR3 in DNA: TGTGCCAGCAGTTCGGGATACCTCTACGAGCAGTACTTC. It yields the protein CASSSGYLYEQYF.

This chain joins TRBV2 and TRBJ2-1; 9 nucleotides line up with TRBD2. Germline-derived CDR1 and CDR2 are SNHLY and FYNNEI. The CDR3 totals 14 residues. V lost 6 bases, J lost 9 bases, and 9 bases stayed unmatched. The CDR3 DNA reads TGTGCCAGCAGGGTCGCGGGGGGGCCGGGTGAGCAGTTCTTC. Encoded protein: CASRVAGGPGEQFF.

V is TRBV2 and J is TRBJ1-2, with D possibly being TRBD1 (6 bases). Looked up from germline, CDR1 is SNHLY and CDR2 is FYNNEI. This CDR3 is built from 13 residues. V was trimmed by 4 bases and J by 5 bases, leaving 11 bases between them. This chain's CDR3 is CASSVNREYGYTF. In nucleotides, the CDR3 is TGTGCCAGCAGTGTAAACAGGGAATATGGCTACACCTTC.

DNA of the CDR3: TGCAGCGTTAGGAGGAGTATGAACACTGAAGCTTTCTTT. It encodes CSVRRSMNTEAFF. This rearrangement joins TRBV29-1 to TRBJ1-1; D gene ambiguous. V was clipped by 5 bases and J by 0 bases, with 10 bases between them. The CDR3 loop spans 13 amino acids. CDR1 SQVTM and CDR2 ANQGSEA come from the germline V gene.

Notes on this clone: An end of the junction does not agree with germline; a read error may underlie this. The genes are TRBV5-1 and TRBJ2-2; 9 nucleotides align to TRBD1. This CDR3 spans 15 amino acids. Germline V CDR1 and CDR2: SGHRS, YFSETQ. CDR3 bases: TGCGCCAGCACCTTGGGACAGGGAGCCACCGGGGAGCTGTTTTTT. It encodes CASTLGQGATGELFF.